The 27 T cell receptor beta chains below were found in one sample sequenced in a study of T cell repertoires in cytomegalovirus infection. TCRdb fed the reads into MiXCR, producing one record per CDR3 protein. The repertoire holds about half a million distinct CDR3 sequences, with roughly a third as singletons. No cognate antigen is known for these TCRs. The source was cultured PBMCs, collected from culture after CMV antigen stimulation. All receptors come from a human donor in good health (CMV status not recorded). Some clones in this sample may be carry-over from other donors' samples.

V gene TRBV7-9 combines with J gene TRBJ2-3; D possibly corresponds to TRBD2 (6 bases). The germline V and J ends were trimmed by 4 bases and 5 bases, with 13 bases remaining between them. This CDR3 is built from 14 residues. Looked up from germline, CDR1 is SEHNR and CDR2 is FQNEAQ (reference sequence). CDR3 nucleotides: TGTGCCAGCAGCTCGGGACTTATTGTAGATACGCAGTATTTT. Amino acids: CASSSGLIVDTQYF.

This sequence joins TRBV20-1 and TRBJ1-2, with D perhaps TRBD1 (6 bases). The V gene lost 0 bases and the J gene lost 0 bases, with 11 bases spanning the gap. This CDR3 comprises 15 residues. The V gene's germline CDR1 is DFQATT and CDR2 SNEGSKA (reference sequence). This CDR3 reads CSARDLRDTNYGYTF. In DNA form, the CDR3 reads TGCAGTGCTAGAGATCTCCGGGACACTAACTATGGCTACACCTTC.

This clonotype was detected only a few times. The genes are TRBV20-1 and TRBJ1-2, with D tentatively TRBD1 (6 bases). Germline CDR1 DFQATT, CDR2 SNEGSKA (reference sequence). Trimming shortened V by 3 bases and J by 3 bases, and 11 bases separated the two germline ends. The CDR3 length is 13 residues. CDR3 sequence reads: CSARRTEDYGYTF. CDR3 DNA: TGCAGTGCTAGGCGGACAGAAGACTATGGCTACACCTTC.

This clonotype has a handful of counts. This chain uses TRBV5-6 with TRBJ1-1; D may be TRBD1 (5 bases). V dropped 4 bases and J dropped 5 bases, with 15 bases sitting between them. The CDR3 is 14 amino acids. In germline, CDR1 is SGHDT, CDR2 YYEEEE. CDR3 in amino acids: CASSVDGASTEAFF. The CDR3 coding sequence is TGTGCCAGCAGCGTGGATGGGGCTTCAACTGAAGCTTTCTTT.

The chain combines TRBV12-3 or TRBV12-4 with TRBJ1-5; a weak D match, TRBD1 (5 bases). The CDR3 is made up of 15 amino acids. V lost 3 bases to trimming and J lost 3 bases, with 12 bases between them. CDR3 loop: CASSLAGPINQPQHF. The CDR3 DNA follows: TGTGCCAGCAGTTTGGCGGGACCGATCAATCAGCCCCAGCATTTT.

This chain connects TRBV20-1 to TRBJ1-1; no definite D call. The CDR3 loop spans 15 amino acids. V was trimmed by 5 bases and J by 0 bases, leaving 16 bases between them. Germline CDR1 and CDR2: DFQATT and SNEGSKA (reference sequence). Here the CDR3 reads CSAVDIKLMNTEAFF. DNA for the CDR3: TGCAGTGCTGTAGACATTAAGCTCATGAACACTGAAGCTTTCTTT.

There are many counts of this clonotype. The chain carries TRBV7-3 and TRBJ1-1, with unresolved D. Deletions cut 4 bases from V and 4 bases from J, with 19 bases between. The germline gives CDR1 SGHTA, CDR2 FQGTGA. The CDR3 runs 16 residues. CDR3 in amino acids: CASSWTGPTLATEAFF. Here the CDR3 DNA reads TGTGCCAGCAGCTGGACTGGACCTACTCTAGCCACTGAAGCTTTCTTT.

To note about this clonotype: Lacking the conserved final phenylalanine or tryptophan, this CDR3 likely reflects a read error. No DNA is shown, since the ends of the CDR3 on it are uncertain; the CDR3 is the one TCRdb lists. The chain recombines TRBV7-2 with TRBJ2-4. Looked up from germline, CDR1 is SGHTA and CDR2 is FQGNSA. Inclusive of both ends, the CDR3 amounts to 16 amino acids. This chain's CDR3 is CASSSSGTVAKNTPYS.

The gene calls are TRBV18 and TRBJ2-3; D could derive from TRBD1 or TRBD2 (6 bases each). CDR1 is KGHSH, CDR2 LQKENI, per germline. V was cut by 3 bases and J by 2 bases, with 15 bases left in between. The CDR3 totals 16 residues. In DNA, the CDR3 is TGTGCCAGCTCACCGCAGCATGGGGGGCTCACAGATACGCAGTATTTT. Amino acid sequence: CASSPQHGGLTDTQYF.

The J gene is TRBJ2-1, the V gene TRBV20-1; TRBD2 is a possible D gene (5 bases). Trimming stripped 3 bases from V and 1 base from J, with 10 bases between. Per germline, CDR1 DFQATT and CDR2 SNEGSKA (reference sequence). The CDR3 totals 14 residues. The DNA for the CDR3 is TGCAGTGCTAGCGGTCGGGGTTCCTACAATGAGCAGTTCTTC. Translating gives CSASGRGSYNEQFF.

This clonotype has more than one count but fewer than ten. The rearrangement joins TRBV29-1 to TRBJ2-7; possibly TRBD1 for D (6 bases). CDR3 size: 13 residues. The V gene's germline CDR1 is SQVTM and CDR2 ANQGSEA. The V end lost 4 bases, the J end lost 2 bases, and 12 bases lay between the germline ends. CDR3 sequence (DNA): TGCAGCGTTGTACCAGGGGCCACCTACGAGCAGTACTTC. It specifies CSVVPGATYEQYF.

The chain joins TRBV7-9 to TRBJ1-2, with D uncertain. V lost 5 bases and J lost 0, with 16 bases in between. Germline V CDR1 and CDR2: SEHNR, FQNEAQ (reference sequence). This CDR3 region has 16 residues. CDR3 DNA sequence: TGTGCCAGCAGCCCCGACGGAAGCTTAGCTAACTATGGCTACACCTTC. It specifies CASSPDGSLANYGYTF.

In its sample, this clonotype was seen many times. The chain has TRBV7-8 and TRBJ1-5, with a possible D match to TRBD1 (5 bases). The length of the CDR3 is 14 residues. Germline loops: CDR1 SGHVS, CDR2 FQNEAQ. V lost 5 bases and J 7 bases, leaving 15 bases between the germline ends. CDR3 DNA: TGTGCCAGCAGCCCAACGCGGGGGAGACAGCCCCAGCATTTT. This gives the protein CASSPTRGRQPQHF.

The chain links TRBV6-1 to TRBJ2-7, with TRBD2 identical over 11 bases. V gave up 2 bases and J gave up 2 bases; unmatched junction bases: 8. CDR3 size: 17 residues. In germline, CDR1 is MNHNS, CDR2 SASEGT. The CDR3, as DNA: TGTGCCAGCAGTGAACTCCCCTCGACTAGCGGGGCCTACGAGCAGTACTTC. It yields the protein CASSELPSTSGAYEQYF.

The table lists this clonotype with many counts. The chain is built from TRBV7-2 and TRBJ1-1; possible D gene TRBD1, 5 bases. V was trimmed by 3 bases and J by 5 bases, leaving 7 bases between them. The CDR3 spans 12 residues. Germline CDR1 SGHTA, CDR2 FQGNSA. This CDR3 is CASSFEGTEAFF. CDR3 nucleotide sequence: TGTGCCAGCAGCTTTGAGGGGACTGAAGCTTTCTTT.

V usage is TRBV24-1 and J usage is TRBJ2-3; D perhaps matches TRBD1 (5 bases). The CDR3 covers 14 residues. V lost 4 bases and J lost 7, with 14 bases in between. CDR1 and CDR2 (germline): KGHDR, SFDVKD. This CDR3 is CATSEGPNSYTQYF. CDR3 bases: TGTGCCACCAGTGAGGGGCCGAATTCGTATACGCAGTATTTT.

In its sample, this clonotype was seen once. The chain couples TRBV7-2 to TRBJ2-5; TRBD2 agrees at 7 bases. The length of the CDR3 is 14 residues. V was clipped by 7 bases and J by 2 bases; unmatched bases: 7. Per germline, CDR1 SGHTA and CDR2 FQGNSA. CDR3 DNA: TGTGCCAGCACCCCTGGGAGGGTACAAGAGACCCAGTACTTC. Its protein product is CASTPGRVQETQYF.

Turning to this clonotype: A much larger clone differs from this one at a single base, so this may be a read error. The genes are TRBV7-9 and TRBJ1-5; a possible D gene is TRBD1 (5 bases). The V gene's germline CDR1 is SEHNR and CDR2 FQNEAQ (reference sequence). Trimming took off 1 base at V and 9 bases at J, with 16 bases between the two ends. CDR3 length: 15 amino acids. The CDR3 DNA sequence: TGTGCCAGCAGCTTAGGGGTGGAGGGGAGGTGGCCCCAGCATTTT. This encodes CASSLGVEGRWPQHF.

This clonotype was detected many times. A read error may account for a junction end that differs from germline. The chain recombines TRBV7-7 with TRBJ2-3; D ambiguous. The germline gives CDR1 SSHAT, CDR2 FNYEAQ (reference sequence). The CDR3 is made up of 13 amino acids. The DNA of the CDR3 is TGTGCTAGCAGCCTAGACAACACAGATACGCAGTATTTT. Its translation is CASSLDNTDTQYF.

This clonotype has only one observation. The V and J genes are TRBV18 and TRBJ1-1; D perhaps matches TRBD1 (6 bases). V was clipped by 2 bases and J by 2 bases, with 18 bases between them. CDR1 is KGHSH, CDR2 LQKENI, per germline. This CDR3 region has 17 residues. Here the CDR3 reads CASSPFSQQGRNTEAFF. CDR3 nucleotide sequence: TGTGCCAGCTCACCATTTTCTCAGCAGGGGCGAAACACTGAAGCTTTCTTT.

This clonotype was counted a few times. The chain joins TRBV5-4 to TRBJ2-2; the D call may be TRBD1 or TRBD2 (5 bases each). CDR3 length: 16 amino acids. Trimming cost V 1 base and J 0 bases, with 10 bases left between them. The germline gives CDR1 SGHNT, CDR2 YYREEE (reference sequence). This CDR3 is CASSLSRGANTGELFF. The CDR3 nucleotides are TGTGCCAGCAGCTTGTCGAGAGGGGCGAACACCGGGGAGCTGTTTTTT.

This clonotype came up once. The V and J genes are TRBV27 and TRBJ2-7; D remains unclear. V was clipped by 10 bases and J by 7 bases, with 20 bases between them. Germline CDR1 is MNHEY and CDR2 is SMNVEV (reference sequence). CDR3 length: 13 residues. As DNA, the CDR3 is TGTGCCACCCGGCAGGTGGCCCGTGAGGAGCAGTACTTC. Translation gives CATRQVAREEQYF.

The chain combines TRBV10-3 with TRBJ2-5; D is undetermined. The V end lost 4 bases, the J end lost 1 base, and 4 bases lay between the germline ends. CDR3 length: 12 amino acids. CDR1 and CDR2 from the germline V gene are ENHRY and SYGVKD. The CDR3 sequence: CAISGSQETQYF. CDR3 coding DNA: TGTGCCATCAGTGGCTCCCAAGAGACCCAGTACTTC.

The J gene is TRBJ1-5, the V gene TRBV29-1; no clear D gene. The CDR3 totals 13 residues. Between the trimmed V and J ends, which lost 7 bases and 0 bases, there was a span of 10 bases. Germline V gives CDR1 SQVTM, CDR2 ANQGSEA. The CDR3 reads CSGHNNSNQPQHF. CDR3 nucleotide sequence: TGCAGCGGCCACAATAATAGCAATCAGCCCCAGCATTTT.

This clonotype appeared a few times. J is TRBJ2-2 and V is TRBV24-1; TRBD1 matches 8 bases. CDR3 length: 15 amino acids. The V and J ends lost 2 bases and 7 bases, in that order; junction bases with no gene match: 5. The germline V gene encodes CDR1 KGHDR and CDR2 SFDVKD. The CDR3 reads CATSDYQGAGGELFF. CDR3 nucleotides: TGTGCCACCAGTGATTATCAGGGGGCTGGCGGGGAGCTGTTTTTT.

This clonotype was seen more than once but under ten times. This chain joins TRBV11-1 and TRBJ2-1, with D perhaps TRBD2 (6 bases). The germline V and J ends were trimmed by 5 bases and 4 bases, with 15 bases remaining between them. This CDR3 has 15 residues. Germline V gene lookup returns CDR1 SGHAT and CDR2 FQDESV (reference sequence). The CDR3 is CASSRRDQLYNEQFF. CDR3 nucleotides: TGTGCCAGCAGCCGGCGGGACCAACTTTACAATGAGCAGTTCTTC.

There are a few counts of this clonotype. The chain combines TRBV12-3 or TRBV12-4 with TRBJ2-1; D unresolved. V lost 6 bases and J 0 bases, leaving 12 bases between the germline ends. The CDR3 has 15 residues. The CDR3 sequence is CASSAAKSSYNEQFF. In DNA, the CDR3 is TGTGCCAGCAGCGCGGCGAAAAGCTCCTACAATGAGCAGTTCTTC.